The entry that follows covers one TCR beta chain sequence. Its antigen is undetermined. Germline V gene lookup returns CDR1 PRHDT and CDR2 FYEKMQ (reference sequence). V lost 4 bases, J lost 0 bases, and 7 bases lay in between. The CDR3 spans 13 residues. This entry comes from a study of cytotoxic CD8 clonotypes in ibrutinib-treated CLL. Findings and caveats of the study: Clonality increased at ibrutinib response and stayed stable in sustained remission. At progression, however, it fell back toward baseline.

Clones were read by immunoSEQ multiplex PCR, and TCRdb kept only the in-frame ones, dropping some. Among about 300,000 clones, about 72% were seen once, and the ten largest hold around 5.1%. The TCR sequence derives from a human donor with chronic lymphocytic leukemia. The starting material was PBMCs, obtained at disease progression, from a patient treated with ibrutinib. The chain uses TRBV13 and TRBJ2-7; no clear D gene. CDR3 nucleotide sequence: TGTGCCAGCAGCTCCTGGGGCTCCTACGAGCAGTACTTC. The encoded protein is CASSSWGSYEQYF.